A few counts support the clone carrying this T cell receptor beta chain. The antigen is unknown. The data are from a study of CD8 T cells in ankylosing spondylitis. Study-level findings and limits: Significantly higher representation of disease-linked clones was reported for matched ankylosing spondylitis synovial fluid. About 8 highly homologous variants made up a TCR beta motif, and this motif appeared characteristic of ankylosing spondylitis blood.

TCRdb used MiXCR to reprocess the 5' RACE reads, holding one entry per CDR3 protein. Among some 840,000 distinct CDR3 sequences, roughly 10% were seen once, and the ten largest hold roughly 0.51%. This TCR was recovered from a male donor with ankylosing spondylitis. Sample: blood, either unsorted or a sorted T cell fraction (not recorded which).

Here the CDR3 DNA reads TGCAGTGCTAGATACTCAAGTAGGGCGAATCAGCCCCAGCATTTT. Translation: CSARYSSRANQPQHF. This chain connects TRBV20-1 to TRBJ1-5; D is ambiguous. Germline lookup yields CDR1 DFQATT and CDR2 SNEGSKA (reference sequence). V gave up 2 bases and J gave up 4 bases, with 15 bases separating them. This CDR3 is 15 amino acids long.